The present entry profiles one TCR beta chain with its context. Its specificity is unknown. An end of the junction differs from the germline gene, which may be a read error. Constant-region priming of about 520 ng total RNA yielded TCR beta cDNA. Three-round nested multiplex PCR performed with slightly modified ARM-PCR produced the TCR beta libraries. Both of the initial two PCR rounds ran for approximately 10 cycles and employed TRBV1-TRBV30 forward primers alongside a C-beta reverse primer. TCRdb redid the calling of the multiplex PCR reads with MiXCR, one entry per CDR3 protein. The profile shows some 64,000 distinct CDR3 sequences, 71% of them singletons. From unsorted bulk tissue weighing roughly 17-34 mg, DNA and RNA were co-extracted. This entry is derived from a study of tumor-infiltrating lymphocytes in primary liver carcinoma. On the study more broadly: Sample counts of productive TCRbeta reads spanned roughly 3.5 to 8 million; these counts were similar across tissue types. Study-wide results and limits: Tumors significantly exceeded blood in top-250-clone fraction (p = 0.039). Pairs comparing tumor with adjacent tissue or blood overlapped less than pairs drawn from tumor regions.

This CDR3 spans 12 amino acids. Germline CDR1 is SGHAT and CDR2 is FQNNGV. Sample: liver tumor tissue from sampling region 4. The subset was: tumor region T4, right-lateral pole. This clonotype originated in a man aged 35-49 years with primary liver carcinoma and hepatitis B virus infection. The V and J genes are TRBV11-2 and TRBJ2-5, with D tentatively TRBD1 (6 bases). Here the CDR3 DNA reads TGTGCCTGCAGGTTTGAGGGGGAGATCCAGTGCTTC. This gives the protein CACRFEGEIQCF.